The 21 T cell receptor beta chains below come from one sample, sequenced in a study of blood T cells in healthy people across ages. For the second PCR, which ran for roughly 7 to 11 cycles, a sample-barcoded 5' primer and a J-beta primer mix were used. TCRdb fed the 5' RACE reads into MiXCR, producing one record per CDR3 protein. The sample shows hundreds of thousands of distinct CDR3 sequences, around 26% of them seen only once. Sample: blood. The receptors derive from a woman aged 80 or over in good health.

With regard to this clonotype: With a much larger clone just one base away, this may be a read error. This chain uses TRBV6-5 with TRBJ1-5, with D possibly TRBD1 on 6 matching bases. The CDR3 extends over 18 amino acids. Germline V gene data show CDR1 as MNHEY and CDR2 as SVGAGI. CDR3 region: CASSHPGHLLSSKQPQHF. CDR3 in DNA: TGTGCCAGCAGTCACCCGGGACATCTACTTTCGAGCAAGCAGCCCCAGCATTTT.

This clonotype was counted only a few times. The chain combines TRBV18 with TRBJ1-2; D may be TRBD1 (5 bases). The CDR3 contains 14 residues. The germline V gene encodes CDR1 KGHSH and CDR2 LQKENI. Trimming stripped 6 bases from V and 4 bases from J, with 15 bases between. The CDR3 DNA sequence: TGTGCCAGCTCCCCGGATGGGGGTAGCTATGGCTACACCTTC. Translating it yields CASSPDGGSYGYTF.

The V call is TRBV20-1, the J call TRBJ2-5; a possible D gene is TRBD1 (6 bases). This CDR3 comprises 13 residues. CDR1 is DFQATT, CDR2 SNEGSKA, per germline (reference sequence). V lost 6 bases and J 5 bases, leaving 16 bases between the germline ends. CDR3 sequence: CSALQGALETQYF. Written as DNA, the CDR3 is TGCAGTGCCCTACAGGGCGCGTTGGAGACCCAGTACTTC.

The CDR3 is CASSVGGLESTDTQYF. In nucleotides, the CDR3 is TGCGCCAGCAGCGTAGGCGGACTAGAGAGCACAGATACGCAGTATTTT. This chain links TRBV5-1 with TRBJ2-3; 7 bases are a match to TRBD2. CDR3 length: 16 residues. With 4 bases clipped from V and 0 bases from J, the junction kept 8 bases outside the gene matches. Germline loops: CDR1 SGHRS, CDR2 YFSETQ.

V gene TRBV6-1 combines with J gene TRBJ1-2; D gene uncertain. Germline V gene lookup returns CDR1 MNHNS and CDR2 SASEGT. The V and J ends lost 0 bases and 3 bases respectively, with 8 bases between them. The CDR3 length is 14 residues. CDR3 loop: CASSEAGSHYGYTF. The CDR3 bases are TGTGCCAGCAGTGAAGCCGGGAGCCACTATGGCTACACCTTC.

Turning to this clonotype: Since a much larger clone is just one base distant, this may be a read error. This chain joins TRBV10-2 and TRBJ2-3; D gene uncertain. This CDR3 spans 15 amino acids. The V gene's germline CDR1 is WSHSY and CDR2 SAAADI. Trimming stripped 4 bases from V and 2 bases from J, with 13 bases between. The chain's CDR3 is CASSGTQSTTDTQYF. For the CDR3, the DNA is TGCGCCAGCAGTGGGACCCAAAGCACCACAGATACGCAGTATTTT.

The CDR3 protein is CASQRDTQETQYF. The CDR3 nucleotides read TGCGCCAGCCAGCGGGACACACAAGAGACCCAGTACTTC. This sequence joins TRBV5-1 and TRBJ2-5; a possible D gene is TRBD2 (7 bases). Germline CDR1 SGHRS, CDR2 YFSETQ. The V and J ends lost 7 bases and 2 bases respectively, with 12 bases between them. The CDR3 has 13 amino acids.

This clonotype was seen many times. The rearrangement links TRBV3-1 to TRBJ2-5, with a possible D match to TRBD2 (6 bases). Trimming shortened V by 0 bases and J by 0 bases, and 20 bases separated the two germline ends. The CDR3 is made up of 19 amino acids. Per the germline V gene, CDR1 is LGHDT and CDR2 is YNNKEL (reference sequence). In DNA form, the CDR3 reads TGTGCCAGCAGCCAAGATAGGGGAACGGGGGTCCCGTACCAAGAGACCCAGTACTTC. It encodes CASSQDRGTGVPYQETQYF.

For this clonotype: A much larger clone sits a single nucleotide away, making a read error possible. The CDR3 here is CASSHRRGGMETQYF. CDR3 DNA: TGTGCCAGCAGCCACCGACGGGGAGGGATGGAGACCCAGTACTTC. The V call is TRBV4-2, the J call TRBJ2-5; 7 positions agree with TRBD2. Trimming cost V 3 bases and J 5 bases; bases outside gene matches: 9. Germline V lookup: CDR1 LGHNA, CDR2 YNFKEQ. The CDR3 consists of 15 residues.

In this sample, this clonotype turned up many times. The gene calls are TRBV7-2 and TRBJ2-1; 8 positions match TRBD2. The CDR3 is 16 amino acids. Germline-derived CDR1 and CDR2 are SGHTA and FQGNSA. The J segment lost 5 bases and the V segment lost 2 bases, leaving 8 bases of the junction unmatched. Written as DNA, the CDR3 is TGTGCCAGCAGCTTAATGGCGGGGGGTGTGGACAATGAGCAGTTCTTC. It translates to CASSLMAGGVDNEQFF.

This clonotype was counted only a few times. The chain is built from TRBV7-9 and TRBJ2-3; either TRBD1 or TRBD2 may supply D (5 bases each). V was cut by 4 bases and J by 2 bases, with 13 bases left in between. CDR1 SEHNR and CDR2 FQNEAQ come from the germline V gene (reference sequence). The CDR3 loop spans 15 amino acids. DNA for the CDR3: TGTGCCAGCAGCTCCGGGGCTGACCACACAGATACGCAGTATTTT. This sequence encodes CASSSGADHTDTQYF.

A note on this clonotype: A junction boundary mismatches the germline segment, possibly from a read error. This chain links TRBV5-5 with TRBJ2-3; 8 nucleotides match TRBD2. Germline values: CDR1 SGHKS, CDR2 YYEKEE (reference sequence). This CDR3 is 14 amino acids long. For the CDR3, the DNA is TGTGCCAACAGCGCTTTAGCGGGGTCGGATACGCAGTATTTT. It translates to CANSALAGSDTQYF.

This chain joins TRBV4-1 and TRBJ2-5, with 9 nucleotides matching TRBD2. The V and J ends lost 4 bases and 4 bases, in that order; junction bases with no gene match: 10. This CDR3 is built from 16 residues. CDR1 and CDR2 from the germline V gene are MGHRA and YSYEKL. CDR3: CASSPAGGAVSETQYF. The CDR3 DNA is TGCGCCAGCAGCCCCGCGGGGGGGGCGGTTTCAGAGACCCAGTACTTC.

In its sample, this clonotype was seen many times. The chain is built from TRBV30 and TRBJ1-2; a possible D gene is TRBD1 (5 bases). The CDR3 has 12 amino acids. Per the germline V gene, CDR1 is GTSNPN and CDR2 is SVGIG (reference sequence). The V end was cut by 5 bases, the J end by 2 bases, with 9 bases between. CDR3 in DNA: TGTGCCTGGTCGACAGAAAACTATGGCTACACCTTC. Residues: CAWSTENYGYTF.

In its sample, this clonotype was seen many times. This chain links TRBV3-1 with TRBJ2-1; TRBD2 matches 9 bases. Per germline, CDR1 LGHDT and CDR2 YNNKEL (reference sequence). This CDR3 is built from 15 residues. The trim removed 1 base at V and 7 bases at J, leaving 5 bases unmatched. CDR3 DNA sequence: TGTGCCAGCAGCCAAGCACCTAGCGGGGCGAATGAGCAGTTCTTC. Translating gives CASSQAPSGANEQFF.

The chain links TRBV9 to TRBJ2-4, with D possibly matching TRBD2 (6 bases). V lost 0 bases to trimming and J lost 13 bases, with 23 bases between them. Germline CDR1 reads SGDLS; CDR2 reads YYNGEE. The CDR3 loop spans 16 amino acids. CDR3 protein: CASSVGHVGTPGEQYF. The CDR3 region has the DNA TGTGCCAGCAGCGTAGGTCACGTGGGGACTCCGGGGGAGCAGTACTTC.

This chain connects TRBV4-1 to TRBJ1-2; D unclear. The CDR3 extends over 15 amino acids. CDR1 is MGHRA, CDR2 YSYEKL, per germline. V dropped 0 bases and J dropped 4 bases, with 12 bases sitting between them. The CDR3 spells CASSQDSQRGYGYTF. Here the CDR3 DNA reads TGCGCCAGCAGCCAAGATAGCCAGCGAGGCTATGGCTACACCTTC.

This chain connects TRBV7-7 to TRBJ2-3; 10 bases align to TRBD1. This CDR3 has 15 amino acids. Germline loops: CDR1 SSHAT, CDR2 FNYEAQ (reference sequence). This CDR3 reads CARSLGGQGADTQYF. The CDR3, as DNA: TGTGCTCGCAGCTTAGGTGGACAGGGGGCAGATACGCAGTATTTT.

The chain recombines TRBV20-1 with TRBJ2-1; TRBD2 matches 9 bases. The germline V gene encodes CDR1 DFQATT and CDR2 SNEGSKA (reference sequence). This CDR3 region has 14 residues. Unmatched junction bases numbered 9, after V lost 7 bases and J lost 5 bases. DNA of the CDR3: TGCAGTGTGGGCGGGGGGGGGGCTAACAATGAGCAGTTCTTC. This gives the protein CSVGGGGANNEQFF.

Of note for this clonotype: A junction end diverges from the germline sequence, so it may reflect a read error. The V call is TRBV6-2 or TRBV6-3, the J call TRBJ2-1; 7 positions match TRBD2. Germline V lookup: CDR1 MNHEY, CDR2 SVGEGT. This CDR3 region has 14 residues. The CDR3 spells CACRESGGSDEQFF. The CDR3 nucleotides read TGTGCCTGCAGAGAATCGGGGGGAAGCGATGAGCAGTTCTTC.

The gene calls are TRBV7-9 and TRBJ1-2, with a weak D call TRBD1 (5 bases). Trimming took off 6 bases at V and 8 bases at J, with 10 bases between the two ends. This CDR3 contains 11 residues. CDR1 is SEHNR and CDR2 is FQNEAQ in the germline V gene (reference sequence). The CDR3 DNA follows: TGTGCCAGCAGACAGGCGATGGGCTACACCTTC. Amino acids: CASRQAMGYTF. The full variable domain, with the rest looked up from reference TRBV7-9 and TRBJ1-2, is DTGVSQNPRHKITKRGQNVTFRCDPISEHNRLYWYRQTLGQGPEFLTYFQNEAQLEKSRLLSDRFSAERPKGSFSTLEIQRTEQGDSAMYLCASRQAMGYTFGSGTRLTVV.